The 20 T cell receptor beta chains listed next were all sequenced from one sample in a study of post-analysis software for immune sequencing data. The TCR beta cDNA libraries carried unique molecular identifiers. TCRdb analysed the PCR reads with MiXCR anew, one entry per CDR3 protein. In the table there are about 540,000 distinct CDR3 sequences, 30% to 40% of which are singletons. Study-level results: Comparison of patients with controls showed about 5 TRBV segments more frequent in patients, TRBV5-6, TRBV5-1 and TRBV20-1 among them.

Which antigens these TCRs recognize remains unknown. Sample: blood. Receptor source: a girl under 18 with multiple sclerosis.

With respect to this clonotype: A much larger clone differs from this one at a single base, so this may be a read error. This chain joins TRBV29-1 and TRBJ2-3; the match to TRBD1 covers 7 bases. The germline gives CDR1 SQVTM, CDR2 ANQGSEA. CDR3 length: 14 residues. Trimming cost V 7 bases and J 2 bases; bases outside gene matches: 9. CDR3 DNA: TGCAGCGGTGATACAGGGGAAGACACAGATACGCAGTATTTT. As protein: CSGDTGEDTDTQYF.

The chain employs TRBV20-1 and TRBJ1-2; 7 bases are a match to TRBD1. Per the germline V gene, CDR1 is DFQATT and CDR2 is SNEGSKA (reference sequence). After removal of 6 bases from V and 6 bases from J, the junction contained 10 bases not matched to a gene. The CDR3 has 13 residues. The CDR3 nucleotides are TGCAGTGCCGACGGGACAGCTACGAATGGCTACACCTTC. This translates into CSADGTATNGYTF.

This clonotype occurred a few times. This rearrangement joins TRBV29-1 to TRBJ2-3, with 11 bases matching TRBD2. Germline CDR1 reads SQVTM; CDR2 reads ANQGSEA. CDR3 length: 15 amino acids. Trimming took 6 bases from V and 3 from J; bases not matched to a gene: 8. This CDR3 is CSVHMTSGKTDTQYF. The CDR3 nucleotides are TGCAGCGTACACATGACTAGCGGGAAAACAGATACGCAGTATTTT.

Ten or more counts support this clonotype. CDR3 region: CASSPGRSYEQYF. CDR3 bases: TGTGCCAGCAGCCCAGGGCGATCCTACGAGCAGTACTTC. The chain carries TRBV11-2 and TRBJ2-7, with D maybe TRBD1 (5 bases). This CDR3 is built from 13 residues. Deletions cut 5 bases from V and 1 base from J, with 9 bases between. Germline V gene sequence: CDR1 SGHAT, CDR2 FQNNGV.

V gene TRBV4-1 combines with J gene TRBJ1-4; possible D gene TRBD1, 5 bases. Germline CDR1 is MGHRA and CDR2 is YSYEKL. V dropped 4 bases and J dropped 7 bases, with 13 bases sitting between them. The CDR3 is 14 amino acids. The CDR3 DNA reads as TGCGCCAGCAGCCTACTCCGGAGGGGTGAAAAACTGTTTTTT. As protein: CASSLLRRGEKLFF.

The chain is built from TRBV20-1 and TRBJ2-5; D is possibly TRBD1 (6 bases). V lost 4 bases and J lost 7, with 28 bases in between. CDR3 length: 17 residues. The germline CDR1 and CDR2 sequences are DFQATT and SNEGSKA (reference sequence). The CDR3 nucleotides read TGCAGTGCTATCGGGGAAGGGGGTGGTCTTGAGTTGGGGACCCAGTACTTC. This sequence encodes CSAIGEGGGLELGTQYF.

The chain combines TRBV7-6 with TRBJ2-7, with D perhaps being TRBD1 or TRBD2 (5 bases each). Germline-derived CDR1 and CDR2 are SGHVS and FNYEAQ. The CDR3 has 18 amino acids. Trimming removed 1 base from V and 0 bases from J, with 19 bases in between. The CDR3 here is CASSLEPRGSTSSYEQYF. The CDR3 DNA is TGTGCCAGCAGCTTAGAGCCCCGGGGCTCCACATCCTCCTACGAGCAGTACTTC.

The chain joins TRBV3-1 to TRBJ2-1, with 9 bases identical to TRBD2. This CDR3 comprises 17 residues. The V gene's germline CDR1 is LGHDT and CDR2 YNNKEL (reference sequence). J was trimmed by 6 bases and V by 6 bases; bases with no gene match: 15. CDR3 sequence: CASSPSPERGDSNEQFF. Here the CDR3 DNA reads TGTGCCAGCAGTCCATCCCCGGAGCGGGGGGACTCCAATGAGCAGTTCTTC.

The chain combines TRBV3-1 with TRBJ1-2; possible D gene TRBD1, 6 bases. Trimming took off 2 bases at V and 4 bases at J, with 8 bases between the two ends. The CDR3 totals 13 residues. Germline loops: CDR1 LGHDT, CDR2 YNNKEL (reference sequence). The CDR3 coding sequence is TGTGCCAGCAGCCAACTGACAGGCTATGGCTACACCTTC. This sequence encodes CASSQLTGYGYTF.

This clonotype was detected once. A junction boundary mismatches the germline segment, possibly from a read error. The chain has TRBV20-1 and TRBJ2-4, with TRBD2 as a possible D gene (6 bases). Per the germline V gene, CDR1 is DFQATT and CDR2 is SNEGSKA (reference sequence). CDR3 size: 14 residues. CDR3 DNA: TGCAGTGCTAGTTCCCCGACTAGAATTGAGACCCAGCACTTC. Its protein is CSASSPTRIETQHF.

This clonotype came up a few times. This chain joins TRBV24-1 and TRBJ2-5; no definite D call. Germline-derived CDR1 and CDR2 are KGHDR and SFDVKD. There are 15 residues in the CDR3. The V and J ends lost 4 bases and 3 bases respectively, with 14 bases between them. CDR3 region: CATSDSSLGEETQYF. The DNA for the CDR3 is TGTGCCACCAGTGACTCGAGCCTAGGTGAAGAGACCCAGTACTTC.

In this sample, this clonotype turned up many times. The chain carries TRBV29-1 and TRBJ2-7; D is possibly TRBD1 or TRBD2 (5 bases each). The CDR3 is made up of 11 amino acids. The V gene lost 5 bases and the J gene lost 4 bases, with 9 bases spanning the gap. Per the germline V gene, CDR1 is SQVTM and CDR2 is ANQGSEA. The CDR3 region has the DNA TGCAGCGTTAGGGACCGGTACGAGCAGTACTTC. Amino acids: CSVRDRYEQYF.

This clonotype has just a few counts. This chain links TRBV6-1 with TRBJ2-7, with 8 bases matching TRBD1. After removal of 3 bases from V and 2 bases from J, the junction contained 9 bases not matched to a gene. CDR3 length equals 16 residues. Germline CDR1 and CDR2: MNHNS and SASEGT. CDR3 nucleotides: TGTGCCAGCAGTGAGTTAAGACAGGGGATGGCCTACGAGCAGTACTTC. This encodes CASSELRQGMAYEQYF.

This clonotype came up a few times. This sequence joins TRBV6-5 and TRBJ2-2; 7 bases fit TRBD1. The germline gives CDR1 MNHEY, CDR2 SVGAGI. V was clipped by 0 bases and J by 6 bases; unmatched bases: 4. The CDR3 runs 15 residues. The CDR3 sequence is CASSYSGQAAGELFF. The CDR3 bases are TGTGCCAGCAGTTACTCCGGACAGGCCGCCGGGGAGCTGTTTTTT.

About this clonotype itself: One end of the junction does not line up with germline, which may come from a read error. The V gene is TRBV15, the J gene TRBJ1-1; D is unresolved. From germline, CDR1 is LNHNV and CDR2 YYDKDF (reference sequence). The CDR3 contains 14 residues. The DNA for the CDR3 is TGTGCCGCCAGCAGAGATCCCGATTACACTGAAGCTTTCTTT. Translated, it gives CAASRDPDYTEAFF.

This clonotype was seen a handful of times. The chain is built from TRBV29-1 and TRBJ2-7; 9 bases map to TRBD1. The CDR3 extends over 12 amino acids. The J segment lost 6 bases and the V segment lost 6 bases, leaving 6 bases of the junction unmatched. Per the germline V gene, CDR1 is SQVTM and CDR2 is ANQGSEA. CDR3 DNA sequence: TGCAGCGTCCAGGGACAGGGTGGCGAGCAGTACTTC. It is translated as CSVQGQGGEQYF.

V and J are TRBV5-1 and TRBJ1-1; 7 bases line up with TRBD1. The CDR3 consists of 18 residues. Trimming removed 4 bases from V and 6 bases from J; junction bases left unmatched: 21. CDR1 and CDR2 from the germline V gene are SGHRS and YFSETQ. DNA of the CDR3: TGCGCCAGCAGCCGTCCCTCCTCGACAGGGTATGGAAAGGCTGAAGCTTTCTTT. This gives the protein CASSRPSSTGYGKAEAFF.

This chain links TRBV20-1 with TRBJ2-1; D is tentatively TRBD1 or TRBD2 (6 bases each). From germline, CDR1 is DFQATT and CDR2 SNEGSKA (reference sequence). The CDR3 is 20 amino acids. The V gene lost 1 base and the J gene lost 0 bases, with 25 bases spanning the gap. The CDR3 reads CSARAPGGHGGKSSYNEQFF. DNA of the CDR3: TGCAGTGCTAGAGCCCCTGGGGGACACGGCGGGAAGAGCTCCTACAATGAGCAGTTCTTC.

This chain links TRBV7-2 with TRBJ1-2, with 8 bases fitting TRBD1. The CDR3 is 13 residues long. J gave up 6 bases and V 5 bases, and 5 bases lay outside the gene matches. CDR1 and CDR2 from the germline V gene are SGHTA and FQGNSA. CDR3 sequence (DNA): TGTGCCAGCAGCGCGGACAGGGCGGATGGCTACACCTTC. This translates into CASSADRADGYTF.

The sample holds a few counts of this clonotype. CDR3 sequence reads: CASSQGVGSTYEQYF. In DNA, the CDR3 is TGCGCCAGCAGCCAAGGAGTCGGGTCTACCTACGAGCAGTACTTC. The chain combines TRBV4-1 with TRBJ2-7; D remains unclear. Germline CDR1 and CDR2: MGHRA and YSYEKL. Trimming left V 1 base short and J 2 bases short, with 12 bases between. CDR3 size: 15 residues.